The 17 T cell receptor beta chains below all came from one sample that was sequenced in a study of T cells in Graves' hyperthyroidism and ophthalmopathy. TCR beta CDR3 regions were amplified from RNA transcripts. HTBI primers were used for first-round RT-PCR of the TCR CDR3. A single record per CDR3 protein comes from TCRdb applying MiXCR to the multiplex PCR reads. Of around 250,000 distinct CDR3 sequences listed, 24% were seen once; the top ten hold 35%. Sample: blood. The receptor set was obtained from a woman aged 40 to 50 with Graves' ophthalmopathy.

This clonotype was seen many times. The chain employs TRBV6-1 and TRBJ2-2; D is ambiguous. CDR1 is MNHNS and CDR2 is SASEGT in the germline V gene. The CDR3 consists of 15 residues. Trimming stripped 2 bases from V and 2 bases from J, with 9 bases between. The CDR3 reads CASSERQSNTGELFF. CDR3 DNA: TGTGCCAGCAGTGAACGTCAGTCTAACACCGGGGAGCTGTTTTTT.

In this sample, this clonotype turned up many times. J is TRBJ2-2 and V is TRBV27, with 9 positions matching TRBD2. CDR3 length: 16 residues. Losses at the gene ends were 3 bases for V and 5 bases for J; bases not matched to a gene: 7. Germline V gives CDR1 MNHEY, CDR2 SMNVEV (reference sequence). In nucleotides, the CDR3 is TGTGCCAGCAGTTTCGCGGGAGGGCCTCGAACCGGGGAGCTGTTTTTT. Its protein product is CASSFAGGPRTGELFF.

This clonotype was found many times. The gene calls are TRBV7-2 and TRBJ2-4; 7 bases agree with TRBD2. This CDR3 contains 17 residues. CDR1 SGHTA and CDR2 FQGNSA come from the germline V gene. The ends lost 4 bases at V and 2 bases at J; junction bases unmatched: 11. CDR3 protein: CASSSLTGRATKNIQYF. DNA of the CDR3: TGTGCCAGCAGCTCCCTTACTGGGAGGGCCACCAAAAACATTCAGTACTTC. The full variable domain, in which reference TRBV7-2 and TRBJ2-4 provide the parts outside the CDR3, is GAGVSQSPSNKVTEKGKDVELRCDPISGHTALYWYRQSLGQGLEFLIYFQGNSAPDKSGLPSDRFSAERTGGSVSTLTIQRTQQEDSAVYLCASSSLTGRATKNIQYFGAGTRLSVL.

This clonotype showed up just a few times. The chain links TRBV4-1 to TRBJ2-5; D perhaps matches TRBD1 (5 bases). This CDR3 has 14 amino acids. Germline-derived CDR1 and CDR2 are MGHRA and YSYEKL. Trimming took 0 bases from V and 4 from J, leaving 9 bases between them. CDR3: CASSQDTGVETQYF. DNA of the CDR3: TGCGCCAGCAGCCAAGATACAGGCGTAGAGACCCAGTACTTC.

A word on this clonotype: A much bigger clone sits one base away, suggesting this may be a read error. The final CDR3 position lacks the conserved phenylalanine or tryptophan, pointing to a likely read error. This sequence joins TRBV11-2 and TRBJ2-7, with 7 positions matching TRBD2. The trim removed 4 bases at V and 4 bases at J, leaving 10 bases unmatched. The germline V gene has CDR1 SGHAT and CDR2 FQNNGV. The CDR3 has 15 amino acids. In nucleotides, the CDR3 is TGTGCCAGCAGCTACCCCGGGACGGGAGGTTACGAGCAGTACCTC. Amino acid sequence: CASSYPGTGGYEQYL.

This clonotype has at least ten counts. The rearrangement links TRBV28 to TRBJ1-5; no reliable D call. This CDR3 is 16 amino acids long. CDR1 and CDR2 (germline): MDHEN, SYDVKM. The V gene lost 3 bases and the J gene lost 2 bases, with 14 bases spanning the gap. Written as DNA, the CDR3 is TGTGCCAGCAGTTTCCCCTCAGTACGCCGCAATCAGCCCCAGCATTTT. It is translated as CASSFPSVRRNQPQHF.

This clonotype appeared many times. J is TRBJ1-2 and V is TRBV20-1; D remains ambiguous. CDR3 size: 14 residues. V shed 7 bases and J shed 4 bases, with 19 bases lying between them. Germline CDR1 and CDR2: DFQATT and SNEGSKA (reference sequence). The CDR3 protein is CSGTGAENFYGYTF. CDR3 in DNA: TGCAGTGGCACTGGCGCGGAGAACTTCTATGGCTACACCTTC.

This clonotype came up many times. This chain joins TRBV12-3 or TRBV12-4 and TRBJ2-7, with 10 positions matching TRBD1. Losses at the gene ends were 4 bases for V and 2 bases for J; bases not matched to a gene: 8. CDR3 length: 16 amino acids. The CDR3, as DNA: TGTGCCAGCAGTTCCCTGTCCGGGACAGGGGCCTACGAGCAGTACTTC. Translation gives CASSSLSGTGAYEQYF.

This clonotype appeared many times. The chain has TRBV28 and TRBJ2-7; TRBD1 matches 10 bases. This CDR3 spans 14 amino acids. Germline V gene data show CDR1 as MDHEN and CDR2 as SYDVKM. After removal of 8 bases from V and 6 bases from J, the junction contained 10 bases not matched to a gene. CDR3 amino acids: CASPSGTGVTEQYF. The CDR3 DNA follows: TGTGCCAGCCCATCCGGGACAGGGGTTACCGAGCAGTACTTC.

In this sample, this clonotype turned up many times. This chain joins TRBV29-1 and TRBJ2-7; TRBD2 might be the D (7 bases). The CDR3 consists of 13 residues. Trimming shortened V by 7 bases and J by 1 base, and 14 bases separated the two germline ends. In germline, CDR1 is SQVTM, CDR2 ANQGSEA. This CDR3 reads CSARGGGSYEQYF. The CDR3, as DNA: TGCAGCGCCCGCGGGGGCGGGTCCTACGAGCAGTACTTC.

The table lists this clonotype with a few counts. This chain uses TRBV12-3 or TRBV12-4 with TRBJ2-7, with 7 bases aligning to TRBD1. Germline trimming cut 1 base from V and 6 bases from J; bases unmatched to any gene: 6. This CDR3 region has 14 residues. The CDR3 loop is CASSLDRGPSEQYF. The CDR3 region has the DNA TGTGCCAGCAGTTTAGACAGGGGCCCCTCCGAGCAGTACTTC.

This clonotype was recorded many times. This sequence joins TRBV6-1 and TRBJ1-1; 7 bases are shared with TRBD1. The J segment lost 1 base and the V segment lost 8 bases, leaving 10 bases of the junction unmatched. Germline V lookup: CDR1 MNHNS, CDR2 SASEGT. This CDR3 has 15 residues. CDR3: CASRRTGLSNTEAFF. DNA of the CDR3: TGTGCCAGCCGTAGGACAGGTCTTTCGAACACTGAAGCTTTCTTT.

This clonotype was picked up many times. This chain links TRBV7-9 with TRBJ2-1; 8 bases map to TRBD1. Germline CDR1 SEHNR, CDR2 FQNEAQ (reference sequence). J lost 7 bases, V lost 6 bases, and 2 bases had no gene match. This CDR3 comprises 12 residues. CDR3 nucleotides: TGTGCCAGCAGGGACAGGGTAAATGAGCAGTTCTTC. It encodes CASRDRVNEQFF.

This clonotype was picked up many times. This sequence joins TRBV7-3 and TRBJ2-2, with D possibly TRBD2 on 6 matching bases. CDR1 is SGHTA, CDR2 FQGTGA, per germline. V was shortened by 4 bases and J by 4 bases, with 16 bases between the two germline ends. This CDR3 contains 16 residues. The CDR3 region is CASSSAHLARTGELFF. CDR3 sequence (DNA): TGTGCCAGCAGCTCAGCCCACCTAGCGCGCACCGGGGAGCTGTTTTTT. The entire variable domain, with the rest obtained from reference TRBV7-3 and TRBJ2-2, is as follows: GAGVSQTPSNKVTEKGKYVELRCDPISGHTALYWYRQSLGQGPEFLIYFQGTGAADDSGLPNDRFFAVRPEGSVSTLKIQRTERGDSAVYLCASSSAHLARTGELFFGEGSRLTVL.

This chain connects TRBV6-5 to TRBJ2-5, with D perhaps TRBD2 (6 bases). The germline V gene has CDR1 MNHEY and CDR2 SVGAGI. With 1 base removed from V and 4 bases from J, the gap between germline ends came to 16 bases. The CDR3 loop spans 16 amino acids. CDR3 protein: CASSYLGGTRAETQYF. CDR3 DNA: TGTGCCAGCAGTTACTTGGGGGGTACCCGGGCAGAGACCCAGTACTTC.

This clonotype was counted at least ten times. The rearrangement uses TRBV4-2 and TRBJ2-7, with 9 bases fitting TRBD1. The CDR3 totals 15 residues. Trimming took 1 base from V and 1 from J; bases not matched to a gene: 2. Germline-derived CDR1 and CDR2 are LGHNA and YNFKEQ. The CDR3 nucleotides read TGTGCCAGCAGCCAAGCCGGGACAGGGTCCTACGAGCAGTACTTC. Amino acids: CASSQAGTGSYEQYF.

This clonotype was seen many times. The chain couples TRBV5-5 to TRBJ1-6; a possible D gene is TRBD1 (5 bases). The CDR3 totals 15 residues. Germline CDR1 SGHKS, CDR2 YYEKEE (reference sequence). Trimming left V 2 bases short and J 7 bases short, with 13 bases between. As DNA, the CDR3 is TGTGCCAGCAGCTTCCGACAGAACTTCAATTCACCCCTCCACTTT. This translates into CASSFRQNFNSPLHF.